One and the same sample provided the 4 T cell receptor beta chains below, sequenced in a study of T cells in Graves' hyperthyroidism and ophthalmopathy. RNA transcripts yielded amplified TCR beta CDR3 regions. First-round RT-PCR of the TCR CDR3 relied on the HTBI primer set. TCRdb analysed the multiplex PCR reads with MiXCR anew, one entry per CDR3 protein. Of hundreds of thousands of distinct CDR3 sequences listed, 12% to 15% are singletons. What was sequenced was blood. Receptors originate from a woman aged 18-29 years with Graves' hyperthyroidism.

This clonotype was seen at least ten times. The chain employs TRBV20-1 and TRBJ2-7; 8 nucleotides line up with TRBD1. This CDR3 has 14 residues. Per germline, CDR1 DFQATT and CDR2 SNEGSKA (reference sequence). The V and J ends lost 6 bases and 4 bases, in that order; junction bases with no gene match: 11. CDR3 coding DNA: TGCAGTGCCCCCGGCGGGACAGGAGCTTACGAGCAGTACTTC. Its translation is CSAPGGTGAYEQYF.

The table lists this clonotype with a count of one. V gene TRBV29-1 combines with J gene TRBJ1-2; no clear D gene. The CDR3 is 15 amino acids. Trimming left V 4 bases short and J 2 bases short, with 17 bases between. Germline V CDR1 and CDR2: SQVTM, ANQGSEA. The CDR3 DNA reads TGCAGCGTTGGGCCACAAGATGCCAGAAACTATGGCTACACCTTC. It encodes CSVGPQDARNYGYTF.

This clonotype was observed at least ten times. V usage is TRBV27 and J usage is TRBJ2-4, with 8 bases lining up with TRBD1. J gave up 1 base and V 3 bases, and 5 bases lay outside the gene matches. There are 16 residues in the CDR3. CDR1 is MNHEY and CDR2 is SMNVEV in the germline V gene (reference sequence). The CDR3: CASSFLRGRAKNIQYF. CDR3 DNA: TGTGCCAGCAGTTTCCTCAGGGGGCGCGCCAAAAACATTCAGTACTTC.

On this clonotype itself: A read error is possible here, since a much larger clone lies one base away. The chain recombines TRBV5-1 with TRBJ2-7; no reliable D call. Germline values: CDR1 SGHRS, CDR2 YFSETQ. This CDR3 contains 16 residues. The V end lost 7 bases, the J end lost 7 bases, and 27 bases lay between the germline ends. CDR3 DNA sequence: TGCGCCAGCGGGATAGGTCGGCCAAGTTTTTTGTATGAGCAGTACTTC. It yields the protein CASGIGRPSFLYEQYF. The full variable domain, rest sourced from reference TRBV5-1 and TRBJ2-7, is KAGVTQTPRYLIKTRGQQVTLSCSPISGHRSVSWYQQTPGQGLQFLFEYFSETQRNKGNFPGRFSGRQFSNSRSEMNVSTLELGDSALYLCASGIGRPSFLYEQYFGPGTRLTVT.